Below are 16 T cell receptor beta chains sequenced from a single sample in a study of blood T cells in healthy people across ages. A J-beta primer mix and a sample-barcoded 5' primer were used in a second PCR of about 7 to 12 cycles. Each CDR3 protein gets one entry after TCRdb re-called the 5' RACE reads with MiXCR. Seen here are 380,000 or so distinct CDR3 sequences, roughly half observed once, and the top ten hold 50% to 65%. The sequenced sample was blood. These receptors were collected from a man aged 55 to 70 in good health.

The J gene is TRBJ2-7, the V gene TRBV4-3; tentative D call: TRBD1 (5 bases). The CDR3 consists of 14 residues. V was trimmed by 5 bases and J by 2 bases, leaving 13 bases between them. Germline V gene sequence: CDR1 LGHNA, CDR2 YSLEER. The CDR3 DNA is TGCGCCAGCAGCTTATCAACACAGGCCTACGAGCAGTACTTC. Encoded protein: CASSLSTQAYEQYF.

Only a few counts were recorded for this clonotype. The gene calls are TRBV20-1 and TRBJ2-1; 9 bases are a match to TRBD2. Per germline, CDR1 DFQATT and CDR2 SNEGSKA (reference sequence). Trimming at V came to 6 bases and at J to 9 bases, leaving 15 bases not matched to a gene. CDR3 length: 15 residues. The CDR3 loop reads CSASRLAGPGSEQFF. CDR3 DNA: TGCAGTGCCAGTCGTCTAGCGGGACCAGGCAGTGAGCAGTTCTTC.

This clonotype was found many times. The chain has TRBV29-1 and TRBJ2-5, with D hard to call. V was shortened by 1 base and J by 4 bases, with 7 bases between the two germline ends. This CDR3 region has 12 residues. Germline V gene data show CDR1 as SQVTM and CDR2 as ANQGSEA. This CDR3 reads CSVEGVRETQYF. The CDR3 DNA is TGCAGCGTTGAAGGGGTCCGAGAGACCCAGTACTTC.

This clonotype was recorded a few times. The rearrangement joins TRBV7-9 to TRBJ2-7; D uncertain. CDR1 and CDR2 from the germline V gene are SEHNR and FQNEAQ (reference sequence). V lost 5 bases and J lost 6, with 11 bases in between. This CDR3 is 12 amino acids long. The CDR3: CASSLGVTEQYF. The CDR3 DNA is TGTGCCAGCAGCCTAGGAGTCACCGAGCAGTACTTC.

This sequence joins TRBV5-6 and TRBJ2-1, with D perhaps being TRBD1 or TRBD2 (5 bases each). The CDR3 is made up of 15 amino acids. Germline V gene lookup returns CDR1 SGHDT and CDR2 YYEEEE. The DNA of the CDR3 is TGTGCTGGCAGCTTGGTGGGGGAGTTCTACAATGAGCAGTTCTTC. Translated, it gives CAGSLVGEFYNEQFF.

This clonotype was counted between two and nine times. The chain carries TRBV10-3 and TRBJ2-6; D not resolved. CDR3 length: 16 amino acids. Deletions cut 8 bases from V and 0 bases from J, with 14 bases between. Germline V CDR1 and CDR2: ENHRY, SYGVKD. The DNA for the CDR3 is TGTGCCATCCGAAAAGGGTCTAGCTCTGGGGCCAACGTCCTGACTTTC. This translates into CAIRKGSSSGANVLTF.

This clonotype appeared many times. The genes are TRBV20-1 and TRBJ2-7; TRBD2 matches at 11 bases. V was pared by 4 bases and J by 5 bases, with 7 bases of the junction left unmatched. Germline values: CDR1 DFQATT, CDR2 SNEGSKA (reference sequence). CDR3 length: 14 residues. CDR3 loop: CSATKLAGVNEQYF. Written as DNA, the CDR3 is TGCAGTGCTACTAAACTAGCGGGAGTAAACGAGCAGTACTTC.

V gene TRBV9 combines with J gene TRBJ1-1, with D maybe TRBD1 (5 bases). The CDR3 consists of 14 residues. Trimming removed 1 base from V and 5 bases from J, with 12 bases in between. Germline V lookup: CDR1 SGDLS, CDR2 YYNGEE. The CDR3 loop reads CASSVRPQGTEAFF. The CDR3 DNA reads as TGTGCCAGCAGCGTACGACCCCAGGGAACTGAAGCTTTCTTT.

As concerns this clonotype: One base away lies a much larger clone, so this may be a sequencing read error. The chain carries TRBV7-9 and TRBJ1-6; TRBD1 agrees at 10 bases. This CDR3 is 15 amino acids long. Germline values: CDR1 SEHNR, CDR2 FQNEAQ (reference sequence). This CDR3 is CASSTGDRGNSPPHF. In DNA, the CDR3 is TGTGCCAGCAGCACCGGGGACAGGGGAAATTCACCCCCCCACTTT.

Points on this clonotype: Its ends do not fully match the called genes, so a read error is possible. The chain has TRBV9 and TRBJ2-7, with 8 bases identical to TRBD1. The tail of the sequence fits TRBJ2-5 better, so the J call may be wrong. CDR1 and CDR2 from the germline V gene are SGDLS and YYNGEE. The CDR3 contains 14 residues. DNA for the CDR3: TGTGCCGGCAGCGTAGAGGCAGGGGGCGAGACCCAGTACTTC. This gives the protein CAGSVEAGGETQYF.

The rearrangement joins TRBV7-2 to TRBJ2-2, with D unresolved. From germline, CDR1 is SGHTA and CDR2 FQGNSA. V lost 4 bases to trimming and J lost 2 bases, with 14 bases between them. The CDR3 has 16 residues. The CDR3 loop is CASSSQSGLNTGELFF. The DNA for the CDR3 is TGTGCCAGCAGCTCCCAATCGGGCCTTAACACCGGGGAGCTGTTTTTT.

This rearrangement joins TRBV3-1 to TRBJ1-2; D gene ambiguous. The CDR3 runs to 12 residues. CDR1 and CDR2 (germline): LGHDT, YNNKEL (reference sequence). V lost 4 bases, J lost 6 bases, and 9 bases lay in between. The CDR3 protein is CASSRVGDGYTF. The CDR3 DNA follows: TGTGCCAGCAGCCGAGTTGGGGATGGCTACACCTTC.

The chain recombines TRBV18 with TRBJ2-4, with a tentative D call TRBD2 (6 bases). V lost 6 bases and J lost 0, with 15 bases in between. CDR1 and CDR2 (germline): KGHSH, LQKENI. The CDR3 extends over 16 amino acids. CDR3: CASSYRTTIAKNIQYF. The CDR3, as DNA: TGTGCCAGCTCCTACAGGACTACTATAGCCAAAAACATTCAGTACTTC.

The table lists this clonotype with a few counts. This chain links TRBV11-1 with TRBJ2-3; 8 bases map to TRBD2. CDR3 length: 16 residues. The V gene's germline CDR1 is SGHAT and CDR2 FQDESV (reference sequence). The J segment lost 3 bases and the V segment lost 8 bases, leaving 13 bases of the junction unmatched. For the CDR3, the DNA is TGTGCCAGCCGCCTTTATAGCGGGGCTACGACAGATACGCAGTATTTT. Amino acids: CASRLYSGATTDTQYF.

The chain carries TRBV20-1 and TRBJ2-7; D gene ambiguous. The length of the CDR3 is 15 residues. Between the trimmed V and J ends, which lost 0 bases and 1 base, there was a span of 13 bases. CDR1 and CDR2 (germline): DFQATT, SNEGSKA (reference sequence). DNA of the CDR3: TGCAGTGCTAGAGATCGACGGGCTGGGTCCTACGAGCAGTACTTC. Its protein product is CSARDRRAGSYEQYF.

V is TRBV7-8 and J is TRBJ2-1; perhaps TRBD1 as D (5 bases). V dropped 5 bases and J dropped 8 bases, with 19 bases sitting between them. CDR1 is SGHVS and CDR2 is FQNEAQ in the germline V gene. This CDR3 is built from 15 residues. DNA of the CDR3: TGTGCCAGCAGCCCGCGACAGTCACTTTACGATGAGCAGTTCTTC. Its protein is CASSPRQSLYDEQFF. Full variable domain (outside the CDR3, taken from reference TRBV7-8 and TRBJ2-1): GAGVSQSPRYKVAKRGQDVALRCDPISGHVSLFWYQQALGQGPEFLTYFQNEAQLDKSGLPSDRFFAERPEGSVSTLKIQRTQQEDSAVYLCASSPRQSLYDEQFFGPGTRLTVL.